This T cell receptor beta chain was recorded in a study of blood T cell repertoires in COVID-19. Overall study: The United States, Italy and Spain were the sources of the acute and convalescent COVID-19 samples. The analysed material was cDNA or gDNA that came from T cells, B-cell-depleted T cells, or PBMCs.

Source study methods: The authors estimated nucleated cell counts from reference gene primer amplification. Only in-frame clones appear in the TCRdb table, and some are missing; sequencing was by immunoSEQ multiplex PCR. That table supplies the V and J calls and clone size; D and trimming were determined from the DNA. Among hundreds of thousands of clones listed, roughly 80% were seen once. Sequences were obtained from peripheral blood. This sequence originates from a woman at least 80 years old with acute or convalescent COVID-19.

The DNA for the CDR3 is TGTGCCAGCAGCTTAGGGACAGGGGGATCAGATACGCAGTATTTT. This codes for CASSLGTGGSDTQYF. The rearrangement joins TRBV5-4 to TRBJ2-3; 11 bases fit TRBD1. The germline V gene has CDR1 SGHNT and CDR2 YYREEE (reference sequence). The trim removed 2 bases at V and 4 bases at J, leaving 3 bases unmatched. The CDR3 contains 15 residues.